These 16 T cell receptor beta chains were all obtained from the same sample, sequenced in a study of cytomegalovirus exposure and HLA in healthy donors. Amplification used 60 Vbeta primers and 13 Jbeta primers. Libraries were prepared by immunoSEQ multiplex PCR; TCRdb keeps only in-frame clonotypes and omits some of them. The sample gives 130,000 or so clones, roughly 81% of which show up once; 1.6% is in the top ten. Material: PBMCs. The receptors were gathered from a female donor in good health and CMV-seronegative.

This clone was picked up one time. V usage is TRBV9 and J usage is TRBJ2-1; possibly TRBD2 for D (5 bases). Per germline, CDR1 SGDLS and CDR2 YYNGEE. Trimming took off 2 bases at V and 0 bases at J, with 12 bases between the two ends. The CDR3 loop spans 16 amino acids. CDR3 sequence (DNA): TGTGCCAGCAGCGTGGGTCAGCGGAGCTCCTACAATGAGCAGTTCTTC. Its translation: CASSVGQRSSYNEQFF.

Turning to this clone: The junction departs from the called germline gene at one end, perhaps through a read error. CDR3 sequence reads: CSSSSSPLAGRTDTQYF. The CDR3, as DNA: TGTTCCAGCAGCTCCAGCCCTCTAGCGGGAAGAACAGATACGCAGTATTTT. The chain is built from TRBV7-9 and TRBJ2-3, with 9 bases that match TRBD2. The CDR3 loop spans 17 amino acids. Germline-derived CDR1 and CDR2 are SEHNR and FQNEAQ (reference sequence). The full variable domain, in which reference TRBV7-9 and TRBJ2-3 provide the parts outside the CDR3, is DTGVSQNPRHKITKRGQNVTFRCDPISEHNRLYWYRQTLGQGPEFLTYFQNEAQLEKSRLLSDRFSAERPKGSFSTLEIQRTEQGDSAMYLCSSSSSPLAGRTDTQYFGPGTRLTVL.

This clone was found a few times. This chain uses TRBV5-4 with TRBJ2-7; a possible D gene is TRBD1 (6 bases). The germline V and J ends were trimmed by 4 bases and 5 bases, with 13 bases remaining between them. CDR3 length equals 13 residues. Germline CDR1 SGHNT, CDR2 YYREEE (reference sequence). The CDR3 coding sequence is TGTGCCAGCAGCAGGGGGTTGGGGGACGAGCAGTACTTC. Protein: CASSRGLGDEQYF.

This clone was observed once. The chain is built from TRBV30 and TRBJ1-5, with TRBD1 matching over 9 bases. Trimming took 1 base from V and 7 from J; bases not matched to a gene: 8. The CDR3 is 15 amino acids. Per germline, CDR1 GTSNPN and CDR2 SVGIG (reference sequence). In nucleotides, the CDR3 is TGTGCCTGGAGTGGGGACAGGGCGACGAGACAGCCCCAGCATTTT. This translates into CAWSGDRATRQPQHF.

The V call is TRBV9, the J call TRBJ2-7; 8 bases are a match to TRBD2. V lost 4 bases to trimming and J lost 5 bases; unmatched junction nucleotides: 11. The CDR3 runs 15 residues. Germline CDR1 SGDLS, CDR2 YYNGEE. The CDR3 loop is CASSPIGLASDEQYF. CDR3 DNA: TGTGCCAGCAGCCCTATTGGACTAGCTTCTGACGAGCAGTACTTC.

V and J are TRBV2 and TRBJ1-2; 7 bases map to TRBD1. From germline, CDR1 is SNHLY and CDR2 FYNNEI. This CDR3 is 15 amino acids long. Trimming at V came to 4 bases and at J to 0 bases, leaving 5 bases not matched to a gene. CDR3 residues: CASSGRGRANYGYTF. The CDR3 region has the DNA TGTGCCAGCAGTGGAAGGGGGCGAGCTAACTATGGCTACACCTTC.

This chain uses TRBV27 with TRBJ2-7; D possibly corresponds to TRBD2 (6 bases). The CDR3 contains 13 residues. Germline V lookup: CDR1 MNHEY, CDR2 SMNVEV (reference sequence). V lost 8 bases and J 2 bases, leaving 13 bases between the germline ends. The CDR3 coding sequence is TGTGCCAGCGGCCTGGCGGGGCCCTACGAGCAGTACTTC. Translation: CASGLAGPYEQYF.

The rearrangement uses TRBV7-2 and TRBJ1-1; D is undetermined. V lost 2 bases, J lost 7 bases, and 23 bases lay in between. Germline CDR1 reads SGHTA; CDR2 reads FQGNSA. This CDR3 contains 17 residues. This CDR3 reads CASSLWTGFGESGEAFF. CDR3 in DNA: TGTGCCAGCAGCTTATGGACGGGGTTCGGTGAGAGTGGTGAAGCTTTCTTT.

The gene calls are TRBV5-5 and TRBJ1-2; tentatively, D is TRBD1 (6 bases). The V end was cut by 3 bases, the J end by 6 bases, with 18 bases between. The CDR3 has 15 residues. Germline CDR1 SGHKS, CDR2 YYEKEE (reference sequence). The CDR3 bases are TGTGCCAGCAGCTCACCGATCCGGGACACAGATGGCTACACCTTC. Amino acids: CASSSPIRDTDGYTF.

This chain links TRBV9 with TRBJ2-1, with 10 bases fitting TRBD2. The J segment lost 9 bases and the V segment lost 3 bases, leaving 3 bases of the junction unmatched. CDR3 length: 13 residues. From germline, CDR1 is SGDLS and CDR2 YYNGEE. CDR3 loop: CASSDTSGTEQFF. CDR3 nucleotides: TGTGCCAGCAGCGATACTAGCGGGACTGAGCAGTTCTTC.

J is TRBJ1-3 and V is TRBV28, with 7 bases fitting TRBD1. Looked up from germline, CDR1 is MDHEN and CDR2 is SYDVKM. The CDR3 totals 14 residues. The V segment lost 6 bases and the J segment 2 bases; nucleotides outside the gene matches: 4. This CDR3 is CASRPGTAGNTIYF. The CDR3, as DNA: TGTGCCAGCAGGCCCGGGACAGCTGGAAACACCATATATTTT. Drawing the rest from reference TRBV28 and TRBJ1-3, the complete variable domain is DVKVTQSSRYLVKRTGEKVFLECVQDMDHENMFWYRQDPGLGLRLIYFSYDVKMKEKGDIPEGYSVSREKKERFSLILESASTNQTSMYLCASRPGTAGNTIYFGEGSWLTVV.

The rearrangement joins TRBV19 to TRBJ2-7; 10 bases agree with TRBD1. V lost 1 base, J lost 9 bases, and 9 bases stayed unmatched. The CDR3 extends over 15 amino acids. The germline CDR1 and CDR2 sequences are LNHDA and SQIVND (reference sequence). CDR3 loop: CASSIGRDRGHAQYF. For the CDR3, the DNA is TGTGCCAGTAGTATAGGGCGCGACAGGGGGCATGCGCAGTACTTC.

This clone occurred a few times. The chain has TRBV6-6 and TRBJ1-3; no clear D gene. There are 15 residues in the CDR3. Trimming took 2 bases from V and 0 from J, leaving 8 bases between them. Germline values: CDR1 MNHNY, CDR2 SVGAGI (reference sequence). DNA of the CDR3: TGTGCCAGCAGTTACGACGGGGTCTCTGGAAACACCATATATTTT. This sequence encodes CASSYDGVSGNTIYF.

V is TRBV14 and J is TRBJ1-1; 7 nucleotides line up with TRBD1. With V trimmed by 2 bases and J by 0 bases, 3 bases remained unmatched. Per the germline V gene, CDR1 is SGHDN and CDR2 is FVKESK. This CDR3 region has 15 residues. CDR3 bases: TGTGCCAGCAGCCAAAGGACAGGACTGAACACTGAAGCTTTCTTT. Translation gives CASSQRTGLNTEAFF. Filled out from reference TRBV14 and TRBJ1-1, the complete variable domain reads EAGVTQFPSHSVIEKGQTVTLRCDPISGHDNLYWYRRVMGKEIKFLLHFVKESKQDESGMPNNRFLAERTGGTYSTLKVQPAELEDSGVYFCASSQRTGLNTEAFFGQGTRLTVV.

The V and J genes are TRBV19 and TRBJ2-2; 7 bases are a match to TRBD1. The CDR3 covers 15 residues. Germline CDR1 LNHDA, CDR2 SQIVND (reference sequence). Germline trimming cut 6 bases from V and 2 bases from J; bases unmatched to any gene: 6. The CDR3: CASRAQGLNTGELFF. CDR3 in DNA: TGTGCCAGTAGGGCACAGGGGTTAAACACCGGGGAGCTGTTTTTT.

This chain links TRBV7-3 with TRBJ2-7; TRBD2 agrees at 14 bases. This CDR3 has 17 residues. Germline CDR1 and CDR2: SGHTA and FQGTGA. V lost 3 bases, J lost 3 bases, and 7 bases stayed unmatched. The CDR3 sequence is CASSLAGTSGRGYEQYF. In nucleotides, the CDR3 is TGTGCCAGCAGCTTGGCCGGGACTAGCGGGAGAGGCTACGAGCAGTACTTC.